These 19 T cell receptor beta chains came from one sample sequenced in a study of shared T cell receptors in the human thymus. Repertoires were generated with immunoSEQ multiplex PCR, while TCRdb's copy carries only in-frame clones and drops some. The sample includes approximately 400,000 clones, approximately 95% of them seen just once. The sequencing sample was made of thymocytes. These TCRs come from a human donor.

The rearrangement links TRBV4-1 to TRBJ1-3, with D perhaps TRBD1 (6 bases). This CDR3 is built from 15 residues. Germline V gene data show CDR1 as MGHRA and CDR2 as YSYEKL. Deletions cut 4 bases from V and 3 bases from J, with 13 bases between. The CDR3: CASSPQGSIGNTIYF. CDR3 sequence (DNA): TGCGCCAGCAGCCCCCAGGGGAGTATTGGAAACACCATATATTTT.

This sequence joins TRBV5-3 and TRBJ2-1; D ambiguous. TRBV5-3 is sorted into the ORF group, with uncertain function. The V end was cut by 8 bases, the J end by 8 bases, with 23 bases between. This CDR3 is built from 15 residues. CDR3 bases: TGTGCCAGCAGATCCCCTCGGGCCGGGCAGGATGAGCAGTTCTTC. Residues: CASRSPRAGQDEQFF.

The chain is built from TRBV4-3 and TRBJ2-5; 8 nucleotides agree with TRBD2. CDR3 length equals 16 residues. Germline V gene lookup returns CDR1 LGHNA and CDR2 YSLEER. Trimming removed 2 bases from V and 3 bases from J; junction bases left unmatched: 8. CDR3: CASSQLVSGDEETQYF. As DNA, the CDR3 is TGCGCCAGCAGCCAACTTGTTAGCGGGGACGAAGAGACCCAGTACTTC.

The J gene is TRBJ2-7, the V gene TRBV5-1, with TRBD2 as a possible D gene (6 bases). V shed 5 bases and J shed 2 bases, with 17 bases lying between them. This CDR3 is 15 amino acids long. The germline gives CDR1 SGHRS, CDR2 YFSETQ. This chain's CDR3 is CASRSETSGTYEQYF. In DNA, the CDR3 is TGCGCCAGCAGGTCAGAGACTAGTGGTACCTACGAGCAGTACTTC.

The chain links TRBV5-6 to TRBJ2-1; no reliable D call. In germline, CDR1 is SGHDT, CDR2 YYEEEE. V was trimmed by 0 bases and J by 8 bases, leaving 3 bases between them. CDR3 length: 11 amino acids. CDR3 loop: CASSLGYEQFF. CDR3 coding DNA: TGTGCCAGCAGCTTGGGATATGAGCAGTTCTTC. The variable domain in full, completed from reference TRBV5-6 and TRBJ2-1, reads DAGVTQSPTHLIKTRGQQVTLRCSPKSGHDTVSWYQQALGQGPQFIFQYYEEEERQRGNFPDRFSGHQFPNYSSELNVNALLLGDSALYLCASSLGYEQFFGPGTRLTVL.

The V gene is TRBV5-1, the J gene TRBJ2-3; tentatively, D is TRBD1 or TRBD2 (7 bases each). The CDR3 runs 16 residues. Per germline, CDR1 SGHRS and CDR2 YFSETQ. Trimming stripped 5 bases from V and 5 bases from J, with 21 bases between. CDR3 coding DNA: TGCGCCAGCAGAGAACCGGGACAGCGGGACCAAGATACGCAGTATTTT. Protein product: CASREPGQRDQDTQYF. Supplemented by reference TRBV5-1 and TRBJ2-3, the full variable domain reads KAGVTQTPRYLIKTRGQQVTLSCSPISGHRSVSWYQQTPGQGLQFLFEYFSETQRNKGNFPGRFSGRQFSNSRSEMNVSTLELGDSALYLCASREPGQRDQDTQYFGPGTRLTVL.

The V call is TRBV7-9, the J call TRBJ1-2; 8 nucleotides align to TRBD1. The CDR3 totals 15 residues. The V segment lost 3 bases and the J segment 2 bases; nucleotides outside the gene matches: 5. Germline V gene data show CDR1 as SEHNR and CDR2 as FQNEAQ (reference sequence). CDR3 DNA sequence: TGTGCCAGCAGCTTGGGGGCAGGGGGCAACTATGGCTACACCTTC. This translates into CASSLGAGGNYGYTF.

This clone was seen just once. The chain combines TRBV7-2 with TRBJ2-3; D unclear. Trimming pared 3 bases from V and 2 bases from J, leaving 24 bases between. Germline V gene lookup returns CDR1 SGHTA and CDR2 FQGNSA. This CDR3 is 19 amino acids long. This CDR3 reads CASSFSFGPRKRVTDTQYF. The CDR3 bases are TGTGCCAGCAGCTTTTCCTTCGGGCCGCGGAAAAGGGTCACAGATACGCAGTATTTT.

The chain joins TRBV7-8 to TRBJ2-3; D uncertain. CDR3 length equals 16 residues. V lost 2 bases and J 8 bases, leaving 20 bases between the germline ends. The germline gives CDR1 SGHVS, CDR2 FQNEAQ. The CDR3 is CASSLRSLPQMGTQYF. As DNA, the CDR3 is TGTGCCAGCAGCTTAAGGAGCCTCCCCCAAATGGGTACGCAGTATTTT.

This clone appeared once. The chain has TRBV27 and TRBJ2-7; TRBD2 matches 9 bases. The J segment lost 9 bases and the V segment lost 4 bases, leaving 34 bases of the junction unmatched. Germline loops: CDR1 MNHEY, CDR2 SMNVEV (reference sequence). This CDR3 has 22 residues. The CDR3 region is CASSYSAGGGFDRAGGGEAQYF. The CDR3 DNA reads as TGTGCCAGCAGTTACTCGGCAGGAGGGGGCTTCGATAGAGCGGGAGGAGGGGAAGCGCAGTACTTC.

The rearrangement links TRBV6-5 to TRBJ2-7; TRBD2 matches 8 bases. The trim removed 6 bases at V and 3 bases at J, leaving 7 bases unmatched. CDR1 is MNHEY and CDR2 is SVGAGI in the germline V gene. The CDR3 has 14 amino acids. The CDR3 nucleotides are TGTGCCAGCAGACGACTAGCGTCGGGCTACGAGCAGTACTTC. It translates to CASRRLASGYEQYF.

The chain recombines TRBV27 with TRBJ2-1; D may be TRBD1 (6 bases). CDR3 length: 16 residues. V was trimmed by 6 bases and J by 3 bases, leaving 18 bases between them. Germline V gives CDR1 MNHEY, CDR2 SMNVEV (reference sequence). The CDR3 DNA is TGTGCCAGCAGGCAACCAACAGGGTCTAACTACAATGAGCAGTTCTTC. This codes for CASRQPTGSNYNEQFF.

The chain couples TRBV6-5 to TRBJ2-7; D perhaps matches TRBD2 (6 bases). Germline CDR1 MNHEY, CDR2 SVGAGI. Trimming removed 4 bases at V and 3 bases at J, with 16 bases between. The CDR3 runs 15 residues. Written as DNA, the CDR3 is TGTGCCAGCAGTTCGGGGGTAGGGCAGGACTACGAGCAGTACTTC. As protein: CASSSGVGQDYEQYF.

This rearrangement joins TRBV4-3 to TRBJ1-1; tentatively, D is TRBD1 (5 bases). V lost 2 bases and J lost 1, with 17 bases in between. There are 17 residues in the CDR3. Germline V gene lookup returns CDR1 LGHNA and CDR2 YSLEER. The CDR3 region is CASSQSLGGLANTEAFF. CDR3 DNA: TGCGCCAGCAGCCAAAGTTTGGGGGGATTGGCGAACACTGAAGCTTTCTTT.

The gene calls are TRBV25-1 and TRBJ2-1; 10 positions agree with TRBD2. The CDR3 is made up of 15 amino acids. The V gene's germline CDR1 is MGHDK and CDR2 SYGVNS. V shed 8 bases and J 3 bases; nucleotides not matched to a gene: 7. CDR3 DNA sequence: TGTGCCAGCCATCGGACTAGCGGATTCTACAATGAGCAGTTCTTC. Its translation: CASHRTSGFYNEQFF.

This sequence joins TRBV10-3 and TRBJ1-2; D might be TRBD1 (5 bases). The ends were cut back, 7 bases at V and 4 bases at J, with 13 bases in the middle. The CDR3 is made up of 13 amino acids. Germline V lookup: CDR1 ENHRY, CDR2 SYGVKD. The CDR3 loop is CAINRKGSYGYTF. CDR3 DNA: TGTGCCATCAATCGAAAGGGGTCCTATGGCTACACCTTC.

This clone was observed once. The chain carries TRBV5-6 and TRBJ1-4, with D tentatively TRBD1 (6 bases). The CDR3 runs to 15 residues. Germline loops: CDR1 SGHDT, CDR2 YYEEEE. The V gene lost 0 bases and the J gene lost 8 bases, with 14 bases spanning the gap. The CDR3 region is CASSLANRVCEKLFF. In DNA, the CDR3 is TGTGCCAGCAGCTTGGCTAACAGGGTTTGCGAAAAACTGTTTTTT.

The genes are TRBV27 and TRBJ1-1; D remains unclear. The germline V gene encodes CDR1 MNHEY and CDR2 SMNVEV (reference sequence). Trimming pared 3 bases from V and 6 bases from J, leaving 14 bases between. The CDR3 extends over 14 amino acids. The CDR3: CASSLGSEKSEAFF. DNA for the CDR3: TGTGCCAGCAGTTTGGGTTCGGAAAAGTCTGAAGCTTTCTTT.

V is TRBV14 and J is TRBJ2-1, with D unresolved. V lost 1 base and J lost 5, with 15 bases in between. Germline CDR1 and CDR2: SGHDN and FVKESK. The CDR3 loop spans 16 amino acids. The CDR3 sequence: CASSQGAPSVHNEQFF. Written as DNA, the CDR3 is TGTGCCAGCAGCCAAGGAGCTCCCTCCGTCCACAATGAGCAGTTCTTC.